Below are 10 T cell receptor beta chains sequenced from a single sample in a study of cytomegalovirus exposure and HLA in healthy donors. The PCR employed 60 Vbeta primers together with 13 Jbeta primers. Generated by immunoSEQ multiplex PCR, the TCRdb table keeps only in-frame clones and is missing some. This repertoire shows about 110,000 clones, under 85% found once; its top ten account for 1% to 1.5%. The sample comprised PBMCs. The origin of the receptors is a man between 40 and 49 years old in good health and CMV-seronegative.

With respect to this clone: A read error may produce the germline difference seen at one junction end. V usage is TRBV19 and J usage is TRBJ2-1; the D gene is possibly TRBD1 (6 bases). Germline-derived CDR1 and CDR2 are LNHDA and SQIVND (reference sequence). This CDR3 has 15 amino acids. CDR3 sequence (DNA): TGTGCCAGTATGACACAGGGCTTCCCCTACGATGAGCAGTTCTTC. It encodes CASMTQGFPYDEQFF. Full variable domain (outside the CDR3, taken from reference TRBV19 and TRBJ2-1): DGGITQSPKYLFRKEGQNVTLSCEQNLNHDAMYWYRQDPGQGLRLIYYSQIVNDFQKGDIAEGYSVSREKKESFPLTVTSAQKNPTAFYLCASMTQGFPYDEQFFGPGTRLTVL.

The chain combines TRBV4-1 with TRBJ1-1; 11 nucleotides align to TRBD1. Germline loops: CDR1 MGHRA, CDR2 YSYEKL. The CDR3 has 15 residues. V gave up 4 bases and J gave up 0 bases; unmatched junction bases: 1. The DNA of the CDR3 is TGCGCCAGCAGCCCGGGACAGGGGGTGAACACTGAAGCTTTCTTT. Amino acids: CASSPGQGVNTEAFF.

CDR3 protein: CASRIGDNLYNEQFF. The CDR3 DNA reads TGTGCCAGCAGGATAGGGGACAACCTCTACAATGAGCAGTTCTTC. The rearrangement joins TRBV2 to TRBJ2-1, with D perhaps matching TRBD1 (6 bases). Germline V gene lookup returns CDR1 SNHLY and CDR2 FYNNEI. The CDR3 runs to 15 residues. Trimming took off 6 bases at V and 3 bases at J, with 15 bases between the two ends. Full variable domain (missing parts from reference TRBV2 and TRBJ2-1): EPEVTQTPSHQVTQMGQEVILRCVPISNHLYFYWYRQILGQKVEFLVSFYNNEISEKSEIFDDQFSVERPDGSNFTLKIRSTKLEDSAMYFCASRIGDNLYNEQFFGPGTRLTVL.

V is TRBV19 and J is TRBJ2-7; 9 positions match TRBD1. Germline trimming cut 4 bases from V and 5 bases from J; bases unmatched to any gene: 6. Germline CDR1 and CDR2: LNHDA and SQIVND (reference sequence). The CDR3 is 14 residues long. CDR3 amino acids: CASSNTGGRNEQYF. In DNA form, the CDR3 reads TGTGCCAGTAGTAACACAGGGGGCAGAAACGAGCAGTACTTC.

The chain is built from TRBV6-6 and TRBJ1-6; TRBD1 might be the D (6 bases). The germline V gene encodes CDR1 MNHNY and CDR2 SVGAGI (reference sequence). V was pared by 1 base and J by 7 bases, with 11 bases between. The CDR3 is 15 amino acids. CDR3 bases: TGTGCCAGCAGTTACTTTTCGAGGGGGAATTCACCCCTCCACTTT. Amino acids: CASSYFSRGNSPLHF.

This chain connects TRBV19 to TRBJ1-5; D may be TRBD1 (6 bases). Germline CDR1 reads LNHDA; CDR2 reads SQIVND (reference sequence). V dropped 3 bases and J dropped 0 bases, with 18 bases sitting between them. The CDR3 loop spans 18 amino acids. CDR3 bases: TGTGCCAGTAGTATGAGAGAGGACAGAGTATATAGCAATCAGCCCCAGCATTTT. Translation gives CASSMREDRVYSNQPQHF.

This clone was seen only a few times. This chain uses TRBV2 with TRBJ2-7; the match to TRBD1 covers 8 bases. The V gene's germline CDR1 is SNHLY and CDR2 FYNNEI. Losses at the gene ends were 6 bases for V and 1 base for J; bases not matched to a gene: 5. The CDR3 runs 14 residues. DNA for the CDR3: TGTGCCAGCAGCACAGGGGGTCCGTCCTACGAGCAGTACTTC. Translating it yields CASSTGGPSYEQYF.

The rearrangement joins TRBV6-5 to TRBJ2-1, with TRBD2 identical over 14 bases. This CDR3 is 15 amino acids long. CDR1 MNHEY and CDR2 SVGAGI come from the germline V gene. V dropped 5 bases and J dropped 8; count of bases not matched to a gene: 5. The CDR3 DNA follows: TGTGCCAGCAGTCTGGGGACTAGCGGGAGCGATGAGCAGTTCTTC. It yields the protein CASSLGTSGSDEQFF.

The chain uses TRBV15 and TRBJ1-1; D is unresolved. The V gene's germline CDR1 is LNHNV and CDR2 YYDKDF (reference sequence). The CDR3 is made up of 14 amino acids. Trimming stripped 0 bases from V and 1 base from J, with 6 bases between. CDR3 in DNA: TGTGCCACCAGCAGAGATCTTAAGAACACTGAAGCTTTCTTT. The encoded protein is CATSRDLKNTEAFF.

The rearrangement joins TRBV6-6 to TRBJ2-1, with D possibly TRBD2 on 5 matching bases. This CDR3 contains 15 residues. The V and J ends lost 6 bases and 5 bases respectively, with 17 bases between them. CDR1 MNHNY and CDR2 SVGAGI come from the germline V gene (reference sequence). CDR3 sequence reads: CASSPGLYQNNEQFF. The CDR3, as DNA: TGTGCCAGCAGCCCAGGACTGTATCAAAACAATGAGCAGTTCTTC.